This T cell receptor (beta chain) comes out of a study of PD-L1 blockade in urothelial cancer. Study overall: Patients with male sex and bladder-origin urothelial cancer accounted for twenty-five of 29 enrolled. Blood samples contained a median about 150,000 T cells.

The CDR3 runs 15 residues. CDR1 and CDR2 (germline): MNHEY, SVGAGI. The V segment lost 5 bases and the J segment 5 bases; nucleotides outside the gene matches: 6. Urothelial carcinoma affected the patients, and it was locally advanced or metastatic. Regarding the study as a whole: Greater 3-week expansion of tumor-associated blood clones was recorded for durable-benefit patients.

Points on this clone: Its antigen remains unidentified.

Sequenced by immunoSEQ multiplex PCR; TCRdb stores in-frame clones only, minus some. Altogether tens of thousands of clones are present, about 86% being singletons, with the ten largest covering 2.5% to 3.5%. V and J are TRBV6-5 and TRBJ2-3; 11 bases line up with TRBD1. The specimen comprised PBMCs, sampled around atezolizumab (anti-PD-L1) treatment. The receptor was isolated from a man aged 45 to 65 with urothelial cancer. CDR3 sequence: CASSPDRGRRDTQYF. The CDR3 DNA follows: TGTGCCAGCAGTCCGGACAGGGGGCGGCGAGATACGCAGTATTTT.